This T cell receptor beta chain stems from a study of graft-versus-host responses after intestinal transplantation. Germline CDR1 reads SGHVS; CDR2 reads FQNEAQ. V lost 0 bases, J lost 8 bases, and 10 bases stayed unmatched. CDR3 size: 17 residues. In the case of this clone: The antigen remains unidentified.

The table came from immunoSEQ multiplex PCR; TCRdb's copy has only in-frame clones and leaves some out. The sample includes about 85,000 clones, 80% to 95% of them seen just once. This TCR derives from a human donor who was the organ donor for an intestinal transplant. The sample here was unstimulated CD8+ T cells sorted from spleen or lymph node cells, taken before transplant. This chain links TRBV7-8 with TRBJ2-1; 10 bases match TRBD1. CDR3 sequence: CASSLASPGTGVYEQFF. The CDR3 coding sequence is TGTGCCAGCAGCTTAGCGTCCCCGGGGACAGGGGTATATGAGCAGTTCTTC.